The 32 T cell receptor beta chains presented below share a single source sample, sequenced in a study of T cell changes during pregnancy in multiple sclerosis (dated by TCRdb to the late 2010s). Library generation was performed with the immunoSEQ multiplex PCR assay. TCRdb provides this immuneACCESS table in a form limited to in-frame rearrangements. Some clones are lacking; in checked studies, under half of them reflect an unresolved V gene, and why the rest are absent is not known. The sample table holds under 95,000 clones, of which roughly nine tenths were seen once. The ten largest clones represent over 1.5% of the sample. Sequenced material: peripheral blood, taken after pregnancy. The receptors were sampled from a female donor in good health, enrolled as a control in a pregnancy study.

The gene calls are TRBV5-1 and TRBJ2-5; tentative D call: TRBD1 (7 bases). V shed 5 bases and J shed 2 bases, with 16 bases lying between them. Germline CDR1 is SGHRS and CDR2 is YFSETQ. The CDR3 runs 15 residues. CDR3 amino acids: CASRFRGTEQETQYF. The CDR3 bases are TGCGCCAGCAGGTTCCGGGGGACAGAACAAGAGACCCAGTACTTC.

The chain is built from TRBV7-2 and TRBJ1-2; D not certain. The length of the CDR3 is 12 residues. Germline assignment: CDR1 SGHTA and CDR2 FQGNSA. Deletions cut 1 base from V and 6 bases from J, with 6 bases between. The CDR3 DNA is TGTGCCAGCAGCTTAGGTCGGGATGGCTACACCTTC. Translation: CASSLGRDGYTF.

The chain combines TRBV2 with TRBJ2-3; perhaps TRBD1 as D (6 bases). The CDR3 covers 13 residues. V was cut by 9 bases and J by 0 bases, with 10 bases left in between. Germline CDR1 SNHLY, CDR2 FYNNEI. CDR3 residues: CARDSSSTDTQYF. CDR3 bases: TGTGCCAGGGACAGTTCTAGCACAGATACGCAGTATTTT.

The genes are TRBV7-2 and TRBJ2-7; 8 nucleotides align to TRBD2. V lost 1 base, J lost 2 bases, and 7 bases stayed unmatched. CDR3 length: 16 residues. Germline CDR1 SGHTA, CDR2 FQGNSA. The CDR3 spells CASSLVWRGVTYEQYF. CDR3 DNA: TGTGCCAGCAGCTTAGTCTGGCGGGGGGTAACCTACGAGCAGTACTTC. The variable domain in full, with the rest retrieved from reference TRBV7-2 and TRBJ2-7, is GAGVSQSPSNKVTEKGKDVELRCDPISGHTALYWYRQSLGQGLEFLIYFQGNSAPDKSGLPSDRFSAERTGGSVSTLTIQRTQQEDSAVYLCASSLVWRGVTYEQYFGPGTRLTVT.

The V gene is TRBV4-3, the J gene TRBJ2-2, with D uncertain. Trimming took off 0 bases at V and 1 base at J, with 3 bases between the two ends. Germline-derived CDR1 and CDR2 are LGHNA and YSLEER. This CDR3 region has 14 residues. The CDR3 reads CASSQDQNTGELFF. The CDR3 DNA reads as TGCGCCAGCAGCCAAGATCAGAACACCGGGGAGCTGTTTTTT.

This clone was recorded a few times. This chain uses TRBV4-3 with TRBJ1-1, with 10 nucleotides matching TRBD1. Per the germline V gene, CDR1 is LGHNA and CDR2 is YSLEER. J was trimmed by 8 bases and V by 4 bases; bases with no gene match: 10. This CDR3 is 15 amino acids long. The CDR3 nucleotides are TGCGCCAGCAGCCGGTCCGGGACAGGGGACGGGGAAGCTTTCTTT. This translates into CASSRSGTGDGEAFF.

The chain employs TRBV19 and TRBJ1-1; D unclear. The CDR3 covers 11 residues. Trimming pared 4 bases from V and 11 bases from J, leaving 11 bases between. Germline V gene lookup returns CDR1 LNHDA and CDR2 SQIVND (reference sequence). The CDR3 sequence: CASSKNTRAFF. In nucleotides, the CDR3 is TGTGCCAGTAGTAAGAATACCCGGGCTTTCTTT.

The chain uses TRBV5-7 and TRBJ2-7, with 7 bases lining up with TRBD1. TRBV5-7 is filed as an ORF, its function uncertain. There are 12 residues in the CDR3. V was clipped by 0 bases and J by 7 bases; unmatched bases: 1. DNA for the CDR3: TGTGCCAGCAGCTTGGACAGGGGAGAGCAGTACTTC. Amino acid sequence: CASSLDRGEQYF.

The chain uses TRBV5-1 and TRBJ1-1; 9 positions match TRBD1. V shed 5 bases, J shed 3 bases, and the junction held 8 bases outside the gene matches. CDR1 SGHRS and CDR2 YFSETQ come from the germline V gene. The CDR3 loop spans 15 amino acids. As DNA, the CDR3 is TGCGCCAGCAGTTATACAGGGGGCACGTACACTGAAGCTTTCTTT. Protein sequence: CASSYTGGTYTEAFF.

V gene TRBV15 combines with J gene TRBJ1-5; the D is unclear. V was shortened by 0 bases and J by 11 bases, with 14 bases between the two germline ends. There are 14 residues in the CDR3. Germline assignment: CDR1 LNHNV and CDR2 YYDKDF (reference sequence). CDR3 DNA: TGTGCCACCAGCAGAGATCGCGGGAGGGTGACCCAGCATTTT. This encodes CATSRDRGRVTQHF.

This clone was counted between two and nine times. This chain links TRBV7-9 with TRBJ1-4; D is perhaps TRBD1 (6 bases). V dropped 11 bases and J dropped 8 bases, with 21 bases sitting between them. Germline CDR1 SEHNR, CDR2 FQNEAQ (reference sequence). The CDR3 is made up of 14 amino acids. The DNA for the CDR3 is TGTGCCTCCCGTGGGGAACAGGGCTGGGAAAAACTGTTTTTT. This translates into CASRGEQGWEKLFF.

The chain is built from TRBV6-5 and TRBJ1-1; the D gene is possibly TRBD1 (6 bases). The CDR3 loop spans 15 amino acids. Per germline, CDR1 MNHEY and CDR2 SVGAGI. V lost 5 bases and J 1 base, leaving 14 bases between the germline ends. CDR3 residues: CASSQVGAPNTEAFF. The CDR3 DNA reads TGTGCCAGCAGTCAAGTGGGGGCGCCGAACACTGAAGCTTTCTTT.

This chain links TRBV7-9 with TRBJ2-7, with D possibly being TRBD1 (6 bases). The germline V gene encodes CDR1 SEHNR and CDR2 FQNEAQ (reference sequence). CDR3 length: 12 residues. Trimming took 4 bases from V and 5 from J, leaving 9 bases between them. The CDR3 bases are TGTGCCAGCAGCTCGCAGGGGAACGAGCAGTACTTC. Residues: CASSSQGNEQYF.

The CDR3 region is CASSVDLAGVNEQFF. The CDR3 DNA follows: TGTGCCAGCAGCGTAGACCTAGCGGGGGTCAATGAGCAGTTCTTC. This chain uses TRBV9 with TRBJ2-1, with 10 bases lining up with TRBD2. Germline V gene sequence: CDR1 SGDLS, CDR2 YYNGEE. The ends lost 0 bases at V and 6 bases at J; junction bases unmatched: 3. The CDR3 consists of 15 residues. The entire variable domain, with the rest obtained from reference TRBV9 and TRBJ2-1, is as follows: DSGVTQTPKHLITATGQRVTLRCSPRSGDLSVYWYQQSLDQGLQFLIQYYNGEERAKGNILERFSAQQFPDLHSELNLSSLELGDSALYFCASSVDLAGVNEQFFGPGTRLTVL.

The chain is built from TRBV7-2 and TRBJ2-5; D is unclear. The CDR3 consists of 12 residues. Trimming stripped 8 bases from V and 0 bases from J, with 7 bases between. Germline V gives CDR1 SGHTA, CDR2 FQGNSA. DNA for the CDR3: TGTGCCAGCGCGTCCCACCAAGAGACCCAGTACTTC. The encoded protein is CASASHQETQYF.

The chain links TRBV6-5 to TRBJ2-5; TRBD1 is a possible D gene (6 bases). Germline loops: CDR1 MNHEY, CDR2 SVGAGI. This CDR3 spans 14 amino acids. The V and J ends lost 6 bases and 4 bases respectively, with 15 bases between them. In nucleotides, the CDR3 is TGTGCCAGCAGCCCCCCCGCCAGGGGAGAGACCCAGTACTTC. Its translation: CASSPPARGETQYF.

The CDR3 DNA follows: TGTGCCACCAAACTCGGGACAGCTCCCTACGAGCAGTACTTC. The encoded protein is CATKLGTAPYEQYF. The genes are TRBV28 and TRBJ2-7; 7 bases agree with TRBD1. The CDR3 runs 14 residues. Looked up from germline, CDR1 is MDHEN and CDR2 is SYDVKM. The V segment lost 10 bases and the J segment 2 bases; nucleotides outside the gene matches: 11.

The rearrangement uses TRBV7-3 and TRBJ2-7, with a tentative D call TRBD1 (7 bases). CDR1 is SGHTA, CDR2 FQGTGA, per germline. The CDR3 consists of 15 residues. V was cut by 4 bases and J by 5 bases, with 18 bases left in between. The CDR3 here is CASSSRPGGQDEQYF. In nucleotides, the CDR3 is TGTGCCAGCAGCTCTAGGCCAGGGGGGCAGGACGAGCAGTACTTC.

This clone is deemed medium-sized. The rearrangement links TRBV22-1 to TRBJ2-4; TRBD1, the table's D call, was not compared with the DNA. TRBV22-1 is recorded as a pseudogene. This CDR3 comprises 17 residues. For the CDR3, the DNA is TGTCCTGGGAGCGCACCGAGACAGCATGTAGCCAAAAACATTCAGTACTTC. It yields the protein CPGSAPRQHVAKNIQYF.

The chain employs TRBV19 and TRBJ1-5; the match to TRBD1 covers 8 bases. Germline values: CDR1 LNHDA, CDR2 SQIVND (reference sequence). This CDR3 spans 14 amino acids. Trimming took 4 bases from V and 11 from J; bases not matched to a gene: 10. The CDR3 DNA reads TGTGCCAGTAGTACTCCCGGGACAGGCGGCACCCAGCATTTT. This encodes CASSTPGTGGTQHF.

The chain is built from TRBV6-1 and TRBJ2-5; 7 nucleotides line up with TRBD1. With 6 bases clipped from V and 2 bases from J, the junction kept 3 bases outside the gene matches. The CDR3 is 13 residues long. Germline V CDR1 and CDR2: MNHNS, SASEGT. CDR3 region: CASRKGQQETQYF. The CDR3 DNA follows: TGTGCCAGCAGGAAGGGACAGCAAGAGACCCAGTACTTC.

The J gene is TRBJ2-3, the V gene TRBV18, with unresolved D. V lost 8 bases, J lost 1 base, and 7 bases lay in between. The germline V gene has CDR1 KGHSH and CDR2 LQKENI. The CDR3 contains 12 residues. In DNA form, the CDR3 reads TGTGCCAGCCCCTCGGGCACAGATACGCAGTATTTT. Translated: CASPSGTDTQYF. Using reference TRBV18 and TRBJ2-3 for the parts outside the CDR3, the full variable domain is NAGVMQNPRHLVRRRGQEARLRCSPMKGHSHVYWYRQLPEEGLKFMVYLQKENIIDESGMPKERFSAEFPKEGPSILRIQQVVRGDSAAYFCASPSGTDTQYFGPGTRLTVL.

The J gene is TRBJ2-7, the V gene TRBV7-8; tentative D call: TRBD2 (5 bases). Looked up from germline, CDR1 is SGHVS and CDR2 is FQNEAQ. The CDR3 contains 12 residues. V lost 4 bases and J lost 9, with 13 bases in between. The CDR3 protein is CASSSPPGRQYF. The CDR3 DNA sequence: TGTGCCAGCAGCTCCCCCCCGGGGAGGCAGTACTTC.

This CDR3 reads CASSLRPGSYEQYF. DNA for the CDR3: TGTGCCAGCAGCTTACGTCCCGGCTCCTACGAGCAGTACTTC. The chain couples TRBV7-8 to TRBJ2-7, with D unclear. The V gene lost 2 bases and the J gene lost 0 bases, with 8 bases spanning the gap. CDR1 is SGHVS and CDR2 is FQNEAQ in the germline V gene. The CDR3 sequence is 14 residues long.

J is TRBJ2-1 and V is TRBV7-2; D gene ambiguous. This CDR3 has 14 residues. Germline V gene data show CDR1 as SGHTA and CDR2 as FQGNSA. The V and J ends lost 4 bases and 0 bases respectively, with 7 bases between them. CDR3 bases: TGTGCCAGCAGCTCCCGAGGCTCCTACAATGAGCAGTTCTTC. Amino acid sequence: CASSSRGSYNEQFF.

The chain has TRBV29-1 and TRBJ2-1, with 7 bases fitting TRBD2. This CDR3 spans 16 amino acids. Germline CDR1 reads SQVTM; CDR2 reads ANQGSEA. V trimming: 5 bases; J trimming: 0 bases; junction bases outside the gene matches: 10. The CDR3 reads CSVTPGLPSSYNEQFF. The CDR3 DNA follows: TGCAGCGTTACGCCGGGACTACCTAGCTCCTACAATGAGCAGTTCTTC.

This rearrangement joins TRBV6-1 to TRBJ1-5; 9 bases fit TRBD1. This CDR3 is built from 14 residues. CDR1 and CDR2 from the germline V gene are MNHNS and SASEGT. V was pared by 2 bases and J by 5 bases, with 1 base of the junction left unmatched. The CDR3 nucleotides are TGTGCCAGCAGTGAACGGACAGGGGATCAGCCCCAGCATTTT. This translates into CASSERTGDQPQHF.

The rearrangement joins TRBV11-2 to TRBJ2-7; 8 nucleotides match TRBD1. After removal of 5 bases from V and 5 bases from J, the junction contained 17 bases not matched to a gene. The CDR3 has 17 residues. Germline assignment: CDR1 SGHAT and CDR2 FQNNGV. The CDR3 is CASSPWPRQGFRHEQYF. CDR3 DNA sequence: TGTGCCAGCAGCCCTTGGCCGCGACAGGGGTTTAGGCACGAGCAGTACTTC.

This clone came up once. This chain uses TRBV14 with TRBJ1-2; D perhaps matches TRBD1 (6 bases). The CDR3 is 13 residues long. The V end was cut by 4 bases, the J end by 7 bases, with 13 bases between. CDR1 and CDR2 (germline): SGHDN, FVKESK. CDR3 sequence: CASSPGQKTGYTF. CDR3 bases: TGTGCCAGCAGCCCCGGACAGAAGACTGGCTACACCTTC.

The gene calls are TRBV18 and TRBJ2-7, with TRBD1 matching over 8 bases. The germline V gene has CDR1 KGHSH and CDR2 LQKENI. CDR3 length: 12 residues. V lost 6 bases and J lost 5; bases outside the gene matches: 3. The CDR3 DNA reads TGTGCCAGCTCTCCAGGGGGCCACGAGCAGTACTTC. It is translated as CASSPGGHEQYF.

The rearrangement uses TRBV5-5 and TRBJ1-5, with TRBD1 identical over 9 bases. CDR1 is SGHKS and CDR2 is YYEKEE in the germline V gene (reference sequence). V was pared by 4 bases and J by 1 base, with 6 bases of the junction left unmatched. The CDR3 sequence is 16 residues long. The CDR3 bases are TGTGCCAGCAGCCTACTGGACAGGGGAAGCAATCAGCCCCAGCATTTT. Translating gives CASSLLDRGSNQPQHF.

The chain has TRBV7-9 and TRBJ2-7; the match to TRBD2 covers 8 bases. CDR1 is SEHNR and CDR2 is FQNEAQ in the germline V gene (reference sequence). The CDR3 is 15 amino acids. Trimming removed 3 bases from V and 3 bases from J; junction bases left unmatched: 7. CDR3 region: CASSFGGRGVYEQYF. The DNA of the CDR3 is TGTGCCAGCAGCTTTGGCGGGCGGGGGGTCTACGAGCAGTACTTC.